The 4 T cell receptor beta chains below all came from one sample that was sequenced in a study of Ad26.COV2.S vaccination and SARS-CoV-2 variants. Only in-frame clones appear in the TCRdb table, and some are missing; sequencing was by immunoSEQ multiplex PCR. In the table there are a few hundred thousand clones, roughly 90% of which are singletons. Treatment indicated: 15 to 20 received Ad26.COV2.S at low or high dose, single or two shots; roughly five received placebo; per-sample allocation not given. After the first vaccine or placebo injection, samples were drawn on day 63. This specimen was peripheral blood, taken in a trial of Ad26.COV2.S vaccine versus placebo. Receptors originate from a person aged 18-65 years who received the Ad26.COV2.S COVID-19 vaccine or a placebo.

The chain combines TRBV4-3 with TRBJ2-7; maybe TRBD1 (5 bases). V lost 0 bases, J lost 5 bases, and 17 bases lay in between. The CDR3 has 16 amino acids. CDR1 is LGHNA and CDR2 is YSLEER in the germline V gene. The CDR3 region has the DNA TGCGCCAGCAGCCAAGATAGGGGCCTAGGGCGGAACGAGCAGTACTTC. Protein: CASSQDRGLGRNEQYF.

The chain joins TRBV2 to TRBJ1-2; TRBD1 is a possible D gene (5 bases). CDR3 length: 13 amino acids. V lost 3 bases, J lost 6 bases, and 11 bases lay in between. Germline V gene lookup returns CDR1 SNHLY and CDR2 FYNNEI. The CDR3 region is CASSDGGGNGYTF. The DNA for the CDR3 is TGTGCCAGCAGTGACGGGGGAGGGAATGGCTACACCTTC.

The chain links TRBV6-5 to TRBJ1-6; the D is unclear. V gave up 6 bases and J gave up 7 bases, with 10 bases separating them. The CDR3 has 13 residues. CDR1 is MNHEY and CDR2 is SVGAGI in the germline V gene. The CDR3 is CASSYDRNSPLHF. CDR3 in DNA: TGTGCCAGCAGCTACGACCGCAATTCACCCCTCCACTTT.

About this clone: Other DNA sequences from this sample encode an identical CDR3 as well. The rearrangement joins TRBV7-8 to TRBJ1-1; D is unresolved. Trimming took 1 base from V and 5 from J, leaving 2 bases between them. The germline gives CDR1 SGHVS, CDR2 FQNEAQ. CDR3 length: 11 amino acids. The CDR3 sequence is CASSLGTEAFF. The CDR3, as DNA: TGTGCCAGCAGCTTAGGTACTGAAGCTTTCTTT. Complete variable domain (other parts from reference TRBV7-8 and TRBJ1-1): GAGVSQSPRYKVAKRGQDVALRCDPISGHVSLFWYQQALGQGPEFLTYFQNEAQLDKSGLPSDRFFAERPEGSVSTLKIQRTQQEDSAVYLCASSLGTEAFFGQGTRLTVV.